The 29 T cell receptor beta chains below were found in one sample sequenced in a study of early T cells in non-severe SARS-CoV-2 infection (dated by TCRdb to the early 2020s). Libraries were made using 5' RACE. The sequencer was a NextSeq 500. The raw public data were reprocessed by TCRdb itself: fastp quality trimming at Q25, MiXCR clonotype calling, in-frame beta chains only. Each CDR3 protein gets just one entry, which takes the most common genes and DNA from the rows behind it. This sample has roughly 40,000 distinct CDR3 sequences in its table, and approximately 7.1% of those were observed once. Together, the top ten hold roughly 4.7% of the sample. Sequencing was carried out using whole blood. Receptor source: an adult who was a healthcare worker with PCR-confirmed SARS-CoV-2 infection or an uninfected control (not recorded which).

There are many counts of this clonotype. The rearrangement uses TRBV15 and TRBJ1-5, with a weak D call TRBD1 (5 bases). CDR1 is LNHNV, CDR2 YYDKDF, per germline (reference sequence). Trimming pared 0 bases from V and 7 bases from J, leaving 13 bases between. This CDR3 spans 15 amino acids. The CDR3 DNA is TGTGCCACCAGCAGAGATTGGGGGTCCGGCCAGCCCCAGCATTTT. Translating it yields CATSRDWGSGQPQHF.

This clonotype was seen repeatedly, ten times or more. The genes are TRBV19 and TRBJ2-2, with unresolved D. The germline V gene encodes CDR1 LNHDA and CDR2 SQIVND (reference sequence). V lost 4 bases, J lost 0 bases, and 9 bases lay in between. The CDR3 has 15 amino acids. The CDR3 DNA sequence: TGTGCCAGTAGTACAACGGCCGCGAACACCGGGGAGCTGTTTTTT. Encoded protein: CASSTTAANTGELFF.

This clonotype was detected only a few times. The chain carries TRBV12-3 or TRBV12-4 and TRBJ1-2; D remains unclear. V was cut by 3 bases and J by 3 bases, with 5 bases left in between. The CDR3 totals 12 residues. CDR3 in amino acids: CASSFQYYGYTF. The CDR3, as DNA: TGTGCCAGCAGTTTTCAGTACTATGGCTACACCTTC.

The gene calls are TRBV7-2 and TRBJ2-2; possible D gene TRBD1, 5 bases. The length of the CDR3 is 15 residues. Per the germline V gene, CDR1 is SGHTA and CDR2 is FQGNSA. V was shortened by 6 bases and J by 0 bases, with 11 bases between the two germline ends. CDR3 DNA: TGTGCCAGCAGGTTGGGGCGATCGAACACCGGGGAGCTGTTTTTT. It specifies CASRLGRSNTGELFF.

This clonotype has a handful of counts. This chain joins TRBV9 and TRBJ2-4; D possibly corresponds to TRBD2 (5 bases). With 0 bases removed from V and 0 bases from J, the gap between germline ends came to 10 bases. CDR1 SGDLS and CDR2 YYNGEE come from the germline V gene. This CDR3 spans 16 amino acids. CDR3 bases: TGTGCCAGCAGCGTAGCTGAGGGTTTAGCCAAAAACATTCAGTACTTC. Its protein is CASSVAEGLAKNIQYF. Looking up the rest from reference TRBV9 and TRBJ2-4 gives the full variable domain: DSGVTQTPKHLITATGQRVTLRCSPRSGDLSVYWYQQSLDQGLQFLIQYYNGEERAKGNILERFSAQQFPDLHSELNLSSLELGDSALYFCASSVAEGLAKNIQYFGAGTRLSVL.

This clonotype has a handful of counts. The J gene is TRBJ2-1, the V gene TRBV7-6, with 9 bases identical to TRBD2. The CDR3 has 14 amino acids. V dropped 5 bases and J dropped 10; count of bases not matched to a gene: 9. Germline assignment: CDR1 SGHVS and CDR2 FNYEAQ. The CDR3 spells CASSQLRGGDEQFF. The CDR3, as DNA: TGTGCCAGCAGCCAGCTGCGGGGGGGCGACGAGCAGTTCTTC.

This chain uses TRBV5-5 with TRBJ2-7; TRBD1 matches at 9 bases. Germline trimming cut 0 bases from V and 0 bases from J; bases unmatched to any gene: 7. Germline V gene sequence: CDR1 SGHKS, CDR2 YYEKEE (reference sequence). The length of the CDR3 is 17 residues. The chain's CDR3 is CASSLGPRQGGSYEQYF. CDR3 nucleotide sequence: TGTGCCAGCAGCTTGGGCCCTCGACAGGGGGGCTCCTACGAGCAGTACTTC.

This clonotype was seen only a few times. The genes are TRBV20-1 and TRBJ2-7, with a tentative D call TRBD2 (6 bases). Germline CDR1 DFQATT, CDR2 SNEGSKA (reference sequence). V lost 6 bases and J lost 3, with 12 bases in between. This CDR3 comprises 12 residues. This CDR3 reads CSAGGDVYEQYF. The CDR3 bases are TGCAGTGCGGGCGGGGACGTCTACGAGCAGTACTTC.

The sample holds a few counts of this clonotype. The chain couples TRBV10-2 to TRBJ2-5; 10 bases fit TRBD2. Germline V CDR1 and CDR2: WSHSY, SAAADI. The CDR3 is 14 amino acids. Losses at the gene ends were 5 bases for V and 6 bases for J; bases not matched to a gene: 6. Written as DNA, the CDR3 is TGCGCCAGCAGTCCGGTAGCGGGGGGCCAGACCCAGTACTTC. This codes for CASSPVAGGQTQYF.

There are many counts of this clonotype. CDR3 sequence: CASSQEGRPETQYF. The CDR3 DNA follows: TGTGCCAGCAGCCAAGAGGGTCGCCCAGAGACCCAGTACTTC. The genes are TRBV3-1 and TRBJ2-5; D is unclear. The CDR3 is 14 residues long. The germline CDR1 and CDR2 sequences are LGHDT and YNNKEL (reference sequence). Trimming left V 0 bases short and J 4 bases short, with 9 bases between.

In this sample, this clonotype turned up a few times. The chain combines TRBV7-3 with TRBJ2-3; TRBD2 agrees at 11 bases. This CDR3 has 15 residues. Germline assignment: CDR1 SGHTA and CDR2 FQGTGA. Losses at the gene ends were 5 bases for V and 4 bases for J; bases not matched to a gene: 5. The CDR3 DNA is TGTGCCAGCAGCAGGCTAGCGGGGGGTCCAGATACGCAGTATTTT. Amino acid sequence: CASSRLAGGPDTQYF.

CDR3: CASSQGGGPVADTQYF. CDR3 DNA: TGCGCCAGCAGCCAAGGAGGGGGGCCAGTGGCAGATACGCAGTATTTT. The chain carries TRBV4-1 and TRBJ2-3; D may correspond to TRBD1 or TRBD2 (6 bases each). CDR1 and CDR2 from the germline V gene are MGHRA and YSYEKL. The CDR3 has 16 amino acids. Trimming took 1 base from V and 4 from J, leaving 15 bases between them.

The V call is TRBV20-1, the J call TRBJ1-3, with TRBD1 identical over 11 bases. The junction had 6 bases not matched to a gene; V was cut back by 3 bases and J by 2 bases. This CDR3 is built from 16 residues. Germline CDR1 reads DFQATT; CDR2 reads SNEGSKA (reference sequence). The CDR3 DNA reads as TGCAGTGCTAGGGACAGGGGGCGCGCCGCTGGAAACACCATATATTTT. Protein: CSARDRGRAAGNTIYF.

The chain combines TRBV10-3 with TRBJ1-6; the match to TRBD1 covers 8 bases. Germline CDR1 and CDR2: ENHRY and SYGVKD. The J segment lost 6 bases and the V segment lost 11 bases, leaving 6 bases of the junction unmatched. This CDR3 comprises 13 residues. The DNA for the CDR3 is TGTGCCGGAGGAGGACAGGGTAATTCACCCCTCCACTTT. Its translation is CAGGGQGNSPLHF.

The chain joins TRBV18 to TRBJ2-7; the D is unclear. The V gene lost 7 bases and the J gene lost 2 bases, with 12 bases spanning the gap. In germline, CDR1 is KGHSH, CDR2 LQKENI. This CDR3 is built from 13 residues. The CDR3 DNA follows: TGTGCCAGCTTACCGCCCAAGGCCTACGAGCAGTACTTC. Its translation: CASLPPKAYEQYF.

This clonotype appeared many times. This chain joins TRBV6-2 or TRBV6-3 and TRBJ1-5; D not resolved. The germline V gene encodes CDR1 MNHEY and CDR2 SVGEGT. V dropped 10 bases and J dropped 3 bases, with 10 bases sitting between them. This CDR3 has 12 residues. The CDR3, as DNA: TGTGCCATCTGGGCAGTCAATCAGCCCCAGCATTTT. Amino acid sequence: CAIWAVNQPQHF.

The CDR3: CASSFGQTDTEAFF. In DNA, the CDR3 is TGTGCCAGCAGCTTCGGACAGACAGACACTGAAGCTTTCTTT. This rearrangement joins TRBV7-9 to TRBJ1-1; perhaps TRBD1 as D (6 bases). The CDR3 loop spans 14 amino acids. CDR1 and CDR2 from the germline V gene are SEHNR and FQNEAQ (reference sequence). Deletions cut 3 bases from V and 3 bases from J, with 11 bases between. Supplemented by reference TRBV7-9 and TRBJ1-1, the full variable domain reads DTGVSQNPRHKITKRGQNVTFRCDPISEHNRLYWYRQTLGQGPEFLTYFQNEAQLEKSRLLSDRFSAERPKGSFSTLEIQRTEQGDSAMYLCASSFGQTDTEAFFGQGTRLTVV.

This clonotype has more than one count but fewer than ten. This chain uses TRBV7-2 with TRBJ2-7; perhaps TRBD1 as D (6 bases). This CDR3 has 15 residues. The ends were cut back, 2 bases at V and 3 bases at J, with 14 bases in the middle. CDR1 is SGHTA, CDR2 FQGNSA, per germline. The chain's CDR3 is CASSLTTGNHYEQYF. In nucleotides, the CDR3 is TGTGCCAGCAGCTTAACCACAGGGAATCACTACGAGCAGTACTTC.

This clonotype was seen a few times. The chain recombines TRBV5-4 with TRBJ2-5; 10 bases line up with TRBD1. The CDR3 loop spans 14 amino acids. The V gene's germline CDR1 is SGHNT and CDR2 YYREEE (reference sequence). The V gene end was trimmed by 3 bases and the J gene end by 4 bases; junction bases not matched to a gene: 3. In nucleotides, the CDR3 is TGTGCCAGCAGCTGGGACAGGGGTTCAGAGACCCAGTACTTC. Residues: CASSWDRGSETQYF.

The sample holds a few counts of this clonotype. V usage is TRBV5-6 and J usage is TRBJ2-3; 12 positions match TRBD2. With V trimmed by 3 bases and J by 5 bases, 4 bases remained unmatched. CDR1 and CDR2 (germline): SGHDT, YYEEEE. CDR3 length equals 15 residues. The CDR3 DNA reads TGTGCCAGCAGCTCGCCTAGCGGGGGGGTAGATACGCAGTATTTT. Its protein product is CASSSPSGGVDTQYF. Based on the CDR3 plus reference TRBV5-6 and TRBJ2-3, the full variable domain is DAGVTQSPTHLIKTRGQQVTLRCSPKSGHDTVSWYQQALGQGPQFIFQYYEEEERQRGNFPDRFSGHQFPNYSSELNVNALLLGDSALYLCASSSPSGGVDTQYFGPGTRLTVL.

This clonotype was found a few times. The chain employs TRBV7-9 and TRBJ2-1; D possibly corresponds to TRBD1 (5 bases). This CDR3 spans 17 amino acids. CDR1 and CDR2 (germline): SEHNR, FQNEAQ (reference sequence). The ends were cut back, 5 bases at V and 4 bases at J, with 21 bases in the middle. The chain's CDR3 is CASSIEATGEIYNEQFF. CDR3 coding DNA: TGTGCCAGCAGCATCGAAGCAACAGGAGAAATTTACAATGAGCAGTTCTTC. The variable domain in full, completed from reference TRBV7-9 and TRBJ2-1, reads DTGVSQNPRHKITKRGQNVTFRCDPISEHNRLYWYRQTLGQGPEFLTYFQNEAQLEKSRLLSDRFSAERPKGSFSTLEIQRTEQGDSAMYLCASSIEATGEIYNEQFFGPGTRLTVL.

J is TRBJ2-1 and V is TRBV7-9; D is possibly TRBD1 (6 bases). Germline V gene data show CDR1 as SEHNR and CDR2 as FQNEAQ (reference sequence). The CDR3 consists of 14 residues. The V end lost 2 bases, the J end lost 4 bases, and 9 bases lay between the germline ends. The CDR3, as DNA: TGTGCCAGCAGCTTAATGCAGGGGTACAATGAGCAGTTCTTC. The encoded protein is CASSLMQGYNEQFF. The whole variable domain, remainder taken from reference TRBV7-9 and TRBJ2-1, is DTGVSQNPRHKITKRGQNVTFRCDPISEHNRLYWYRQTLGQGPEFLTYFQNEAQLEKSRLLSDRFSAERPKGSFSTLEIQRTEQGDSAMYLCASSLMQGYNEQFFGPGTRLTVL.

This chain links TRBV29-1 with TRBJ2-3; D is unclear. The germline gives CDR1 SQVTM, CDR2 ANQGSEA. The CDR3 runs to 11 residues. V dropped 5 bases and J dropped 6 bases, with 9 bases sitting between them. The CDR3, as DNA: TGCAGCGTTACCTCCCTTGATACGCAGTATTTT. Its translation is CSVTSLDTQYF.

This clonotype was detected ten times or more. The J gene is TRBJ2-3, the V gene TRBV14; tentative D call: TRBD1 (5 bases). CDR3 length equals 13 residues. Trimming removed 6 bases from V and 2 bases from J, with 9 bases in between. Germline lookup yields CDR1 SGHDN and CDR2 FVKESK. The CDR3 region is CASSRGYTDTQYF. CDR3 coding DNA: TGTGCCAGCAGTAGGGGATACACAGATACGCAGTATTTT.

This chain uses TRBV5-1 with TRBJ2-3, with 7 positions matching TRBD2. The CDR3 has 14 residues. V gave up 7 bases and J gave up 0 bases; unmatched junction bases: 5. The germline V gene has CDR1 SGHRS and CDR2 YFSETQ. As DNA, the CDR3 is TGCGCCAGCTCAGCGGGGTCCAGCACAGATACGCAGTATTTT. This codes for CASSAGSSTDTQYF.

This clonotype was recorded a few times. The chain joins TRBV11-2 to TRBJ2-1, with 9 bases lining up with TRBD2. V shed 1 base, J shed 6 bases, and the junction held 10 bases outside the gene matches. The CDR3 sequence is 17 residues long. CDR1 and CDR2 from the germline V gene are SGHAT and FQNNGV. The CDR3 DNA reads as TGTGCCAGCAGCTTAGGGGTTGTAGCGGGGGTCCCCAATGAGCAGTTCTTC. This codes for CASSLGVVAGVPNEQFF.

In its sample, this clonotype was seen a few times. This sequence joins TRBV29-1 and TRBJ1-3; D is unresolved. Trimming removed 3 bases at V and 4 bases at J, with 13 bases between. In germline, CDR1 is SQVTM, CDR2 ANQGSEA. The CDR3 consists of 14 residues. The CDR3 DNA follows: TGCAGCGTTGACGGTCAATCGGAAGGAAACACCATATATTTT. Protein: CSVDGQSEGNTIYF.

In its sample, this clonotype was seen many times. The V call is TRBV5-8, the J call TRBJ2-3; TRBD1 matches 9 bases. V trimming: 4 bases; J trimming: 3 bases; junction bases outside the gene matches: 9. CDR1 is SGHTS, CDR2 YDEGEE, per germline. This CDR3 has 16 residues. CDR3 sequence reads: CASSPRQGVRTDTQYF. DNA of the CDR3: TGTGCCAGCAGCCCGCGACAGGGGGTACGGACAGATACGCAGTATTTT.

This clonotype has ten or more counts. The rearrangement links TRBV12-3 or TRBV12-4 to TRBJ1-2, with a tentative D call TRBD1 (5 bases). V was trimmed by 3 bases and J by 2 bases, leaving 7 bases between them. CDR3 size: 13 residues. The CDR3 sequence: CASSFEGNYGYTF. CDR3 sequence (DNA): TGTGCCAGCAGTTTTGAGGGGAACTATGGCTACACCTTC.